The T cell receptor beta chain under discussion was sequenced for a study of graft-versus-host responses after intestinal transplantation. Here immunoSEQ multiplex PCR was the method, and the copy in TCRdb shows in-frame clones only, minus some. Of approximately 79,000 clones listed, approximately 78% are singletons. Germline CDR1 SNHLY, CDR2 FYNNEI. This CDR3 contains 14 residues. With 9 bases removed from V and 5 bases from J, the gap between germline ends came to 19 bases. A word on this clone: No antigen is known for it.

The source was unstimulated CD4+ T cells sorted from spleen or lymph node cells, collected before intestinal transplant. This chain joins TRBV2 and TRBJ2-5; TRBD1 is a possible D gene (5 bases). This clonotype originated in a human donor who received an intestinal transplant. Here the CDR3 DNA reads TGTGCCAGTTCCACACAGGAACGGGCGGAGACCCAGTACTTC. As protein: CASSTQERAETQYF.